These 11 T cell receptor beta chains were all obtained from the same sample, sequenced in a study of CD8+ T cells in alopecia areata. RNA extraction and reverse transcription yielded cDNA as sequencing template. The protocol was immunoSEQ multiplex PCR, while the TCRdb copy is restricted to in-frame clones and leaves out a portion. The table records 180,000 or so clones, about 47% of them present only once. The treatment is: oral pan-JAK inhibitor, 5-10 mg twice daily. This specimen consisted of CD8+ T cells sorted from blood, obtained around week 53, from a patient treated with tofacitinib. Every receptor here comes from a human donor with alopecia areata.

This sequence joins TRBV5-1 and TRBJ2-7; D not resolved. The CDR3 spans 13 residues. V was shortened by 4 bases and J by 2 bases, with 10 bases between the two germline ends. CDR1 is SGHRS, CDR2 YFSETQ, per germline. CDR3 bases: TGCGCCAGCAGCACTGACACTGCCTACGAGCAGTACTTC. Translated, it gives CASSTDTAYEQYF.

The rearrangement uses TRBV5-6 and TRBJ1-1; no clear D. From germline, CDR1 is SGHDT and CDR2 YYEEEE. Trimming removed 0 bases at V and 8 bases at J, with 11 bases between. The CDR3 contains 13 residues. Here the CDR3 reads CASSLGGLPEAFF. The CDR3 DNA follows: TGTGCCAGCAGCTTGGGAGGACTACCCGAAGCTTTCTTT.

The gene calls are TRBV30 and TRBJ2-5; D call uncertain. Germline V gene sequence: CDR1 GTSNPN, CDR2 SVGIG (reference sequence). The CDR3 runs 12 residues. V shed 2 bases and J shed 4 bases, with 8 bases lying between them. CDR3 sequence (DNA): TGTGCCTGGAGTTTGGGTGGAGAGACCCAGTACTTC. Protein: CAWSLGGETQYF.

The chain is built from TRBV29-1 and TRBJ2-7; 12 bases map to TRBD1. The junction had 3 bases not matched to a gene; V was cut back by 4 bases and J by 5 bases. CDR3 size: 13 residues. CDR1 SQVTM and CDR2 ANQGSEA come from the germline V gene. The CDR3 here is CSVAGQGADEQYF. CDR3 DNA: TGCAGCGTTGCGGGACAGGGGGCGGACGAGCAGTACTTC.

Only a few counts were recorded for this clone. V and J are TRBV27 and TRBJ2-7; 12 nucleotides match TRBD2. This CDR3 spans 15 amino acids. Germline CDR1 and CDR2: MNHEY and SMNVEV (reference sequence). The J segment lost 0 bases and the V segment lost 8 bases, leaving 5 bases of the junction unmatched. The CDR3 nucleotides read TGTGCCAGCGGAACTAGCGGGGGGTACTCCTACGAGCAGTACTTC. Translating it yields CASGTSGGYSYEQYF.

J is TRBJ2-7 and V is TRBV7-6; D tentatively fits TRBD1 or TRBD2 (5 bases each). CDR1 is SGHVS and CDR2 is FNYEAQ in the germline V gene. The CDR3 contains 13 residues. Trimming took off 2 bases at V and 4 bases at J, with 9 bases between the two ends. The CDR3 DNA reads TGTGCCAGCAGCTTAATGGGGGAGTACGAGCAGTACTTC. Its protein product is CASSLMGEYEQYF. The variable domain in full, completed from reference TRBV7-6 and TRBJ2-7, reads GAGVSQSPRYKVTKRGQDVALRCDPISGHVSLYWYRQALGQGPEFLTYFNYEAQQDKSGLPNDRFSAERPEGSISTLTIQRTEQRDSAMYRCASSLMGEYEQYFGPGTRLTVT.

This clone was counted only a few times. The CDR3 DNA follows: TGCAGCGTTGTATCCCCCCCCGTGGGGGTCTCCTACAATGAGCAGTTCTTC. It yields the protein CSVVSPPVGVSYNEQFF. The chain joins TRBV29-1 to TRBJ2-1; TRBD1 or TRBD2 may be the D gene (5 bases each). Per germline, CDR1 SQVTM and CDR2 ANQGSEA. The CDR3 loop spans 17 amino acids. Trimming left V 4 bases short and J 0 bases short, with 19 bases between.

The chain couples TRBV7-9 to TRBJ1-2, with unresolved D. Germline CDR1 is SEHNR and CDR2 is FQNEAQ (reference sequence). CDR3 size: 13 residues. V lost 0 bases, J lost 8 bases, and 10 bases lay in between. Written as DNA, the CDR3 is TGTGCCAGCAGCTTAGCGATCCCCAGAGGCTACACCTTC. Protein: CASSLAIPRGYTF.

The chain couples TRBV29-1 to TRBJ2-3; TRBD2 aligns across 10 bases. The CDR3 spans 16 residues. J gave up 3 bases and V 4 bases, and 10 bases lay outside the gene matches. CDR1 and CDR2 (germline): SQVTM, ANQGSEA. CDR3: CSVGRLAGGETDTQYF. CDR3 DNA: TGCAGCGTTGGACGTTTAGCGGGGGGTGAAACAGATACGCAGTATTTT.

The gene calls are TRBV9 and TRBJ2-1, with 9 bases that match TRBD1. This CDR3 comprises 14 residues. Germline V gene sequence: CDR1 SGDLS, CDR2 YYNGEE. J lost 10 bases, V lost 4 bases, and 9 bases had no gene match. The CDR3 sequence: CASSTRTGDREQFF. CDR3 sequence (DNA): TGTGCCAGCAGCACCAGGACAGGGGATAGGGAGCAGTTCTTC.

This clone was recorded only once. J is TRBJ2-1 and V is TRBV30; TRBD1 aligns across 9 bases. J gave up 7 bases and V 2 bases, and 6 bases lay outside the gene matches. In germline, CDR1 is GTSNPN, CDR2 SVGIG (reference sequence). CDR3 length: 14 amino acids. CDR3 residues: CAWSPLQGANEQFF. The CDR3 DNA reads as TGTGCCTGGAGTCCGTTACAGGGGGCGAATGAGCAGTTCTTC.